A single T cell receptor (beta chain) is shown here with its context. The antigen remains unidentified. The sample is drawn from a study of T cell responses to AZD1222 COVID-19 vaccine. The assay was immunoSEQ multiplex PCR, and TCRdb's table has in-frame clones only and misses some. The table includes 150,000 to 200,000 clones, 80% to 95% detected once. Study results and caveats: Two AZD1222 administrations were followed by greater Spike-specific TCR breadth and depth. No day 14 peak samples; only post-peak repertoires were characterized.

Samples with a second dose at about 4 or about 12 weeks were pooled together. The germline V gene encodes CDR1 SGHDN and CDR2 FVKESK. CDR3 size: 17 residues. V was shortened by 1 base and J by 3 bases, with 15 bases between the two germline ends. The V call is TRBV14, the J call TRBJ1-4; D might be TRBD1 (6 bases). Source: peripheral blood, taken 28 days after the second AZD1222 dose. The sequence was obtained from an adult who received the AZD1222 COVID-19 vaccine. The CDR3 is CASSQGTGAGANEKLFF. In DNA, the CDR3 is TGTGCCAGCAGCCAAGGAACGGGGGCAGGGGCTAATGAAAAACTGTTTTTT.